Listed below are T cell receptor beta chains from one sample, sequenced in a study of shared clonotypes between healthy human individuals. Sequenced by immunoSEQ multiplex PCR; TCRdb stores in-frame clones only, minus some. The data show 150,000 to 200,000 clones, 65% to 80% seen once. The sample comprised memory CD4+ T cells sorted from blood. Receptor source: a man younger than 40 in good health. CDR3s leave out the opening cysteine and the closing phenylalanine or tryptophan.

j_call v_call cdr3_aa
TRBJ2-7 TRBV5-1 ASSLGAGEVYEQY
TRBJ1-1 TRBV7-6 ASSLSRNTEAF
TRBJ1-5 TRBV10-3 ATRTDTSSSQPQH
TRBJ1-2 TRBV6-6 ASSYRDNYGYT
TRBJ2-7 TRBV29-1 SVSGTFNYEQY
TRBJ2-5 TRBV11-3 ASSLVLSEETQY
TRBJ2-1 TRBV5-4 ASSRTGTSYNEQF
TRBJ2-7 TRBV7-2 ASSISSGGSSYEQY
TRBJ1-1 TRBV9 ASSAGTSSEAF
TRBJ2-7 TRBV11-2 ASSSNNLRTGSRYEQY
TRBJ2-7 TRBV2 ASRRQGNSYEQY
TRBJ1-3 TRBV9 ASSVGQPSGNTIY
TRBJ2-3 TRBV11-1 ASSHPGADTQY
TRBJ1-4 TRBV7-2 ASSPTGRGGEKLF
TRBJ2-1 TRBV28 ASSTTVYNEQF
TRBJ1-2 TRBV30 AWSREGSYGYT
TRBJ2-5 TRBV18 ASSPRRSSGAETQY
TRBJ1-3 TRBV5-1 ASSSTGALSGNTIY
TRBJ2-7 TRBV7-2 ASSPQPGLAVYEQY
TRBJ2-1 TRBV7-2 ASSSEQGRDEQF
TRBJ2-7 TRBV10-3 AISESGPSPRWQY
TRBJ1-2 TRBV5-4 ASSLGPQGWDGYT
TRBJ2-5 TRBV28 ASSLGREETQY
TRBJ2-3 TRBV7-8 ASSLVLTGLTDTQY
TRBJ1-1 TRBV6-5 ASSYKQGRAF
TRBJ1-2 TRBV11-2 ASQEWTGGNYGYT
TRBJ2-3 TRBV6-5 ASSRTSWTDTQY
TRBJ2-7 TRBV7-6 ASSSTGGLGSYEQY
TRBJ2-1 TRBV5-4 ASTPGQSNEQF
TRBJ1-5 TRBV19 ASSRGVLSNQPQH
TRBJ2-7 TRBV2 ASSPSWGASYEQY
TRBJ2-5 TRBV7-2 ASSLGPDGETQY
TRBJ2-1 TRBV11-3 ASSSLTGVREQF
TRBJ2-5 TRBV11-2 ASSLTKTLLETQY
TRBJ2-1 TRBV27 ASSLDEAYNEQF
TRBJ2-5 TRBV5-1 ASSLMRLETQY
TRBJ2-5 TRBV5-1 ASSLSGVQETQY
TRBJ2-3 TRBV28 ASSFRRVSTDTQY
TRBJ1-4 TRBV15 ATSSTGQGREKLF
TRBJ2-5 TRBV29-1 SVLSGGETQY
TRBJ2-5 TRBV7-9 ASSLGASGISETQY
TRBJ2-7 TRBV29-1 SVGFSGRAYEQY
TRBJ2-1 TRBV9 ASSGPITSGSAGEQF
TRBJ1-1 TRBV18 ASSPTGWVNTEAF
TRBJ2-1 TRBV4-1 ASSQDRAAGTYNEQF
TRBJ1-2 TRBV2 ASSEARPGGYT
TRBJ2-2 TRBV28 ASIPADPNTGELF
TRBJ2-3 TRBV7-9 ASSLTGRTDTQY